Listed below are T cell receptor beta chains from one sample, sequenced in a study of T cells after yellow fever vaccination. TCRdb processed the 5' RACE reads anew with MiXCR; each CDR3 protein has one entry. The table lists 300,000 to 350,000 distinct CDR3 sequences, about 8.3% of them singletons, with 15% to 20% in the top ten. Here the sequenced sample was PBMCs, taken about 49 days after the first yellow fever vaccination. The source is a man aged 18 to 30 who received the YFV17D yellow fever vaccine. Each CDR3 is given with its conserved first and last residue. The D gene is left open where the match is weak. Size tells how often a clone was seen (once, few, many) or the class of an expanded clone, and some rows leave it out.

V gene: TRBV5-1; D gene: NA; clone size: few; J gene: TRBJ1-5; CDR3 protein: CASSAPAQPQHF; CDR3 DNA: TGCGCCAGCAGTGCCCCGGCTCAGCCCCAGCATTTT
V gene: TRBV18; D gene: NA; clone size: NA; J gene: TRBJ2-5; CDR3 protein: CASSPAVPAETQYF; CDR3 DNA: TGTGCCAGCTCCCCGGCGGTTCCGGCGGAGACCCAGTACTTC
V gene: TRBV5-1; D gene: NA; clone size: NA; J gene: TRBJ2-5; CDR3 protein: CASSSLPPGRSQETQYF; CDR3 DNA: TGCGCCAGCAGCTCCCTCCCTCCGGGACGCAGCCAAGAGACCCAGTACTTC
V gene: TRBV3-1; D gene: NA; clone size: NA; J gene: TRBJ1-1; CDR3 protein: CASSQDWTQTLNTEAFF; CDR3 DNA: TGTGCCAGCAGCCAAGATTGGACCCAGACCCTGAACACTGAAGCTTTCTTT
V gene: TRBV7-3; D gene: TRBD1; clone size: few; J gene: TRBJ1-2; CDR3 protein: CASSSGQGDIYTF; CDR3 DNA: TGTGCCAGCAGCTCGGGACAGGGAGACATCTACACCTTC
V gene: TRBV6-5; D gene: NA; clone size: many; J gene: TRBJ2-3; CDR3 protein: CASSSPFRADTQYF; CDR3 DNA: TGTGCCAGCAGTTCCCCTTTCCGCGCAGATACGCAGTATTTT
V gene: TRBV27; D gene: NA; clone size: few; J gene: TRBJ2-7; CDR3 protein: CASSPRASFTYEQYF; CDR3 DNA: TGTGCCAGCAGCCCGCGGGCGAGCTTCACCTACGAGCAGTACTTC
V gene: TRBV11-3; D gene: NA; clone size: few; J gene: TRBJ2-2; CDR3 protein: CASSIRLGANTGELFF; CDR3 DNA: TGTGCCAGCAGTATTCGACTGGGGGCGAACACCGGGGAGCTGTTTTTT
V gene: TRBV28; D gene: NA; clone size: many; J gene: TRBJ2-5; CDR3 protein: CASNLGGGKRTQYF; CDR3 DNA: TGTGCCAGCAACCTAGGGGGGGGAAAGCGTACCCAGTACTTC
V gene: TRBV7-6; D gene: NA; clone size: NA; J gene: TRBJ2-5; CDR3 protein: CASSLQGDGVGTQYF; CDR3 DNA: TGTGCCAGCAGCTTACAGGGTGACGGAGTGGGGACCCAGTACTTC
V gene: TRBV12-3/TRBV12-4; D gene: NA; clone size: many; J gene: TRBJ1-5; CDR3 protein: CASSLQANQPQHF; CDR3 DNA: TGTGCCAGCAGTTTGCAAGCGAATCAGCCCCAGCATTTT
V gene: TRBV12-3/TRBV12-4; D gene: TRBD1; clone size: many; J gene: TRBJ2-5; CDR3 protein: CASSFPTGGYQETQYF; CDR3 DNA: TGTGCCAGCAGTTTCCCGACAGGGGGCTACCAAGAGACCCAGTACTTC
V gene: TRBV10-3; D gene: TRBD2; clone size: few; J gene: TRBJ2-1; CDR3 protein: CAIIAGSSYNEQFF; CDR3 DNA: TGTGCCATCATAGCGGGAAGCTCCTACAATGAGCAGTTCTTC
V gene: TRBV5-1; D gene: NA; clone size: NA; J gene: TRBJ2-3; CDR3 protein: CASSWDLGGTDTQYF; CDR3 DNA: TGCGCCAGCAGCTGGGACTTAGGGGGCACAGATACGCAGTATTTT
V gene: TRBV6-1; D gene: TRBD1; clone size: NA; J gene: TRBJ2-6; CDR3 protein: CASSRQGVLSGANVLTF; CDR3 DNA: TGTGCCAGCAGTCGACAGGGCGTTCTCTCTGGGGCCAACGTCCTGACTTTC
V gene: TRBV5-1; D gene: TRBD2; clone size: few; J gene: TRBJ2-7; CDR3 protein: CASSPLAGNSYEQYF; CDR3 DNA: TGCGCCAGCAGCCCTTTAGCGGGGAACTCCTACGAGCAGTACTTC
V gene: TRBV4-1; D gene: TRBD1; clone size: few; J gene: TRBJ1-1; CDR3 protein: CASSQDGTGYTEAFF; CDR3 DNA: TGCGCCAGCAGCCAAGATGGGACAGGCTACACTGAAGCTTTCTTT
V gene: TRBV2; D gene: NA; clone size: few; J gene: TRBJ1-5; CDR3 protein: CASSEFPGNNQPQHF; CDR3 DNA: TGTGCCAGCAGTGAATTCCCGGGGAACAATCAGCCCCAGCATTTT
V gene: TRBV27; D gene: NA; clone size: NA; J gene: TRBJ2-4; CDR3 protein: CASSLSGPGRAKNIQYF; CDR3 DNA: TGTGCCAGCAGTTTATCTGGTCCAGGGCGAGCCAAAAACATTCAGTACTTC
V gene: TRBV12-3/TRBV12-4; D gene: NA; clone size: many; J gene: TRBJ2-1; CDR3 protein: CASSLQGNEQFF; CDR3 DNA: TGTGCCAGCAGTTTACAGGGGAATGAGCAGTTCTTC
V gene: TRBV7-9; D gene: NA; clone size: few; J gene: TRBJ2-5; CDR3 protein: CASSSGQIIQETQYF; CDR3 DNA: TGTGCCAGCAGCTCAGGACAGATCATTCAAGAGACCCAGTACTTC
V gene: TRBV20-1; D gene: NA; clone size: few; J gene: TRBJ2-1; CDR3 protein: CSARVAPWGANEQFF; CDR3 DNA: TGCAGTGCTAGAGTCGCCCCGTGGGGGGCGAATGAGCAGTTCTTC
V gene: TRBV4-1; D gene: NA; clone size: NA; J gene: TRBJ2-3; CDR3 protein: CASSRTVSDADTQYF; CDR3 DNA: TGCGCCAGCAGCCGGACAGTTAGTGACGCAGATACGCAGTATTTT
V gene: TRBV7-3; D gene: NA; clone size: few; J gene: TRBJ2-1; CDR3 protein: CASSPDYYNEQFF; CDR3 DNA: TGTGCCAGCAGCCCTGACTATTACAATGAGCAGTTCTTC
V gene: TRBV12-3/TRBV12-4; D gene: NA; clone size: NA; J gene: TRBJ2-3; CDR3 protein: CASSNPKGATDTQYF; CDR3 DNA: TGTGCCAGCAGTAACCCAAAAGGGGCCACAGATACGCAGTATTTT
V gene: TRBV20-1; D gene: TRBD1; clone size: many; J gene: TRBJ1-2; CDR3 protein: CSASKDRNYGYTF; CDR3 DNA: TGCAGTGCTTCCAAGGACAGGAACTATGGCTACACCTTC
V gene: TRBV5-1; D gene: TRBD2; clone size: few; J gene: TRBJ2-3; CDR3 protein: CASSISGGEAGGPQNTQYF; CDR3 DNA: TGCGCCAGCAGCATTTCAGGGGGTGAAGCGGGGGGGCCACAGAATACGCAGTATTTT
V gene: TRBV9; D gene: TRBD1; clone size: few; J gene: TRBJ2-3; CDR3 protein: CASSVDPRTGDTDTQYF; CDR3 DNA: TGTGCCAGCAGCGTAGATCCGAGGACAGGGGACACAGATACGCAGTATTTT
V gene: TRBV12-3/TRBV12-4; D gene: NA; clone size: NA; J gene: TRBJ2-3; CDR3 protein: CASSRDFTNTDTQYF; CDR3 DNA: TGTGCCAGCAGCCGGGACTTTACTAACACAGATACGCAGTATTTT
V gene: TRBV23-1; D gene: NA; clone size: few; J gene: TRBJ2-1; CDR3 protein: CASSRQVDYNEQFF; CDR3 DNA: TGCGCCAGCTCAAGACAGGTCGACTACAATGAGCAGTTCTTC
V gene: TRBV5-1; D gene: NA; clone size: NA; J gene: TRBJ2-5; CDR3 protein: CASSLGRARRETQYF; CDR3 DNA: TGCGCCAGCAGCTTGGGCAGGGCTCGGAGGGAGACCCAGTACTTC
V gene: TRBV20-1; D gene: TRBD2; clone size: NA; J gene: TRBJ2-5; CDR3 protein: CSAVPEVAGELETQYF; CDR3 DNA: TGCAGTGCTGTTCCCGAGGTAGCGGGGGAGTTGGAGACCCAGTACTTC
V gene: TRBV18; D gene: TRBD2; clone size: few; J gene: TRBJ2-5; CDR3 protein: CASYRTSGYQETQYF; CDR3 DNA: TGTGCCAGCTATAGGACTAGCGGGTACCAAGAGACCCAGTACTTC
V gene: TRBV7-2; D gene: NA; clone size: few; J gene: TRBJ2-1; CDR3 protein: CASKVSNYNEQFF; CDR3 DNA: TGTGCCAGCAAGGTCAGCAACTACAATGAGCAGTTCTTC